The present entry profiles one T cell receptor (beta chain) with its context. The sample comes from a study of blood T cell repertoires in COVID-19. Patients in Seattle were enrolled during active infection, then followed longitudinally. Germline loops: CDR1 SGHAT, CDR2 FQNNGV. The CDR3 spans 15 residues. V was pared by 3 bases and J by 5 bases, with 14 bases between. The repertoire was sequenced with immunoSEQ multiplex PCR; TCRdb's copy has only in-frame clones and lacks some. This sample has 150,000 to 180,000 clones; about 85% occur once, and the top ten carry 0.63%. This receptor was taken from a man between 60 and 75 years old with COVID-19, enrolled during active disease. This chain uses TRBV11-2 with TRBJ1-5; TRBD1 is a possible D gene (5 bases). What was sequenced was peripheral blood. This CDR3 is CASSLGQAGHQPQHF. The CDR3, as DNA: TGTGCCAGCAGCTTGGGGCAGGCAGGGCATCAGCCCCAGCATTTT.